This T cell receptor (beta chain) was captured by sequencing in a study of T-cell memory formation after mild COVID-19. This clonotype has at least ten counts. This CDR3 contains 18 residues. The V end lost 4 bases, the J end lost 0 bases, and 19 bases lay between the germline ends. Germline CDR1 is LGHNA and CDR2 is YNFKEQ. TCRdb used MiXCR to reprocess the 5' RACE reads, holding one entry per CDR3 protein. The data show around 30,000 distinct CDR3 sequences, 12% seen once. Material for sequencing was PBMCs or a T cell subset sorted from them (not recorded which). The chain carries TRBV4-2 and TRBJ2-1, with D perhaps TRBD2 (7 bases). The sequence derives from an adult woman who had mild COVID-19 (a few samples of this study predate the infection). Cell type and time point are not known. CDR3 sequence reads: CASSRGLSGDGSYNEQFF. The CDR3, as DNA: TGTGCCAGCAGCCGGGGGCTAAGCGGGGATGGCTCCTACAATGAGCAGTTCTTC.